A selection of T cell receptor beta chains follows, all from one sample in a study of T cells in Graves' hyperthyroidism and ophthalmopathy. TCRdb re-analysed the multiplex PCR reads in MiXCR, keeping a single row per CDR3 protein. Of 400,000 to 500,000 distinct CDR3 sequences in the sample, roughly 15% were seen once. The sample consisted of blood. The receptors come from a woman aged 18-29 years with Graves' hyperthyroidism. CDR3s include the opening cysteine and the closing phenylalanine or tryptophan. D genes are given only for firm matches. Rows give clone size only sometimes, using once, few, many, or a class for an expanded clone.

d_call	v_call	j_call	clone_size	cdr3_aa	cdr3_nt
-	TRBV7-2	TRBJ1-1	many	CASSLGTLNTEAFF	TGTGCCAGCAGTTTAGGGACACTGAACACTGAAGCTTTCTTT
TRBD1	TRBV14	TRBJ2-1	many	CASSLGQGLVNEQFF	TGTGCCAGCAGCCTTGGACAGGGGTTGGTCAATGAGCAGTTCTTC
TRBD2	TRBV3-1	TRBJ2-1	many	CASSQLTSGSVYNEQFF	TGTGCCAGCAGCCAATTGACTAGCGGGAGTGTGTACAATGAGCAGTTCTTC
-	TRBV12-3/TRBV12-4	TRBJ2-7	many	CASTLGKEEYF	TGTGCCAGCACCCTGGGAAAGGAGGAGTACTTC
TRBD2	TRBV14	TRBJ2-1	many	CASSQERAGVLNEQFF	TGTGCCAGCAGCCAAGAGCGAGCGGGAGTACTCAATGAGCAGTTCTTC
TRBD2	TRBV7-9	TRBJ2-1	many	CASSFGGLAGVSDEQFF	TGTGCCAGCAGCTTCGGAGGACTAGCGGGAGTGAGCGATGAGCAGTTCTTC
TRBD2	TRBV6-1	TRBJ2-5	many	CASSEALARETQYF	TGTGCCAGCAGTGAAGCACTAGCGAGAGAGACCCAGTACTTC
-	TRBV6-1	TRBJ2-1	-	CASSASGQGPYNEQFF	TGTGCCAGCAGTGCATCGGGGCAGGGCCCCTACAATGAGCAGTTCTTC
-	TRBV7-9	TRBJ2-7	-	CASSLAQLDLYEQYF	TGTGCCAGCAGCTTAGCGCAACTAGATCTCTACGAGCAGTACTTC
TRBD1	TRBV30	TRBJ2-1	many	CAQGGGRYNEQFF	TGTGCCCAAGGGGGCGGACGCTACAATGAGCAGTTCTTC
TRBD1	TRBV20-1	TRBJ1-5	-	CSATRQGGQPQHF	TGCAGTGCTACCCGACAGGGAGGACAGCCCCAGCATTTT
-	TRBV6-1	TRBJ2-6	few	CASKGIAGANVLTF	TGTGCCAGCAAAGGGATTGCGGGGGCCAACGTCCTGACTTTC
-	TRBV3-2	TRBJ2-2	many	CASSQASGTTTGELFF	TGTGCCAGCAGCCAAGCATCCGGGACAACCACCGGGGAGCTGTTTTTT
TRBD1	TRBV12-3/TRBV12-4	TRBJ1-1	few	CASSIKQGGGTEAFF	TGTGCCAGCAGTATAAAACAGGGGGGGGGGACTGAAGCTTTCTTT
-	TRBV7-2	TRBJ1-2	few	CASSLAGGGRDGYTF	TGTGCCAGCAGCTTAGCGGGGGGAGGGAGGGATGGCTACACCTTC
-	TRBV27	TRBJ1-1	many	CASRKQGINTEAFF	TGTGCCAGCAGAAAACAGGGAATAAACACTGAAGCTTTCTTT
TRBD2	TRBV5-1	TRBJ2-1	few	CASSLEPGTTYNEQFF	TGCGCCAGCAGCTTGGAGCCCGGGACTACCTACAATGAGCAGTTCTTC
TRBD2	TRBV5-6	TRBJ2-2	few	CASSSLLAGLLAGELFF	TGTGCCAGCAGCTCTTTACTAGCGGGATTATTGGCCGGGGAGCTGTTTTTT
-	TRBV27	TRBJ2-7	many	CASSLSAGVFDEQYF	TGTGCCAGCAGTTTATCAGCAGGGGTCTTCGACGAGCAGTACTTC
TRBD2	TRBV5-5	TRBJ2-1	many	CASSGPLAGPYNEQFF	TGTGCCAGCAGCGGGCCTCTAGCGGGACCCTACAATGAGCAGTTCTTC
-	TRBV29-1	TRBJ1-1	many	CSADPRAAEAFF	TGCAGCGCCGATCCTAGGGCGGCTGAAGCTTTCTTT
TRBD1	TRBV15	TRBJ1-1	many	CATSRDWGQGSNTEAFF	TGTGCCACCAGCAGAGATTGGGGACAGGGGTCGAACACTGAAGCTTTCTTT
-	TRBV18	TRBJ1-5	many	CASSPGSAQPQHF	TGTGCCAGCTCACCGGGGTCGGCTCAGCCCCAGCATTTT
-	TRBV19	TRBJ2-3	-	CASSADTTDTQYF	TGTGCCAGTAGTGCGGACACCACAGATACGCAGTATTTT
-	TRBV25-1	TRBJ1-4	few	CASSDLTSATNEKLFF	TGTGCCAGCAGTGACCTGACTTCCGCAACTAATGAAAAACTGTTTTTT
TRBD1	TRBV13	TRBJ2-4	many	CASSRQGGFRDKNIQYF	TGTGCCAGCAGCCGACAGGGTGGGTTTCGGGACAAAAACATTCAGTACTTC
-	TRBV4-1	TRBJ1-1	few	CASSQEPTLEAFF	TGCGCCAGCAGCCAAGAACCAACCCTTGAAGCTTTCTTT